The 3 T cell receptor beta chains given below trace back to one sample, sequenced in a study of T cell repertoires in cytomegalovirus infection. One entry per CDR3 protein, called by TCRdb with MiXCR from the reads. In the table there are under 250,000 distinct CDR3 sequences, 9% to 15% of which are singletons. The sequencing input was PBMCs. These receptors originate from a human donor in good health (CMV status not recorded). Some clones in this sample may be carry-over from other donors' samples.

This clonotype was seen more than once but under ten times. V gene TRBV4-3 combines with J gene TRBJ2-4; TRBD1 matches at 9 bases. The length of the CDR3 is 16 residues. Germline CDR1 is LGHNA and CDR2 is YSLEER. After removal of 3 bases from V and 0 bases from J, the junction contained 3 bases not matched to a gene. This chain's CDR3 is CASSQTDRGAKNIQYF. The CDR3 region has the DNA TGCGCCAGCAGCCAGACGGACAGGGGAGCCAAAAACATTCAGTACTTC.

Many counts were recorded for this clonotype. The chain uses TRBV7-2 and TRBJ1-2, with TRBD1 identical over 7 bases. The trim removed 1 base at V and 6 bases at J, leaving 8 bases unmatched. The CDR3 has 15 residues. Looked up from germline, CDR1 is SGHTA and CDR2 is FQGNSA. The CDR3 here is CASSLDRGGLNGYTF. The DNA for the CDR3 is TGTGCCAGCAGCTTAGACAGGGGAGGGCTTAATGGCTACACCTTC.

The gene calls are TRBV6-8 and TRBJ2-1; 8 bases fit TRBD1. Germline CDR1 is MNHGY and CDR2 is SAAAGT. CDR3 length equals 16 residues. V shed 6 bases and J 5 bases; nucleotides not matched to a gene: 12. The CDR3 loop is CASRYKQGGLDNEQFF. The CDR3 bases are TGTGCCAGCAGATATAAACAGGGGGGTCTGGACAATGAGCAGTTCTTC.